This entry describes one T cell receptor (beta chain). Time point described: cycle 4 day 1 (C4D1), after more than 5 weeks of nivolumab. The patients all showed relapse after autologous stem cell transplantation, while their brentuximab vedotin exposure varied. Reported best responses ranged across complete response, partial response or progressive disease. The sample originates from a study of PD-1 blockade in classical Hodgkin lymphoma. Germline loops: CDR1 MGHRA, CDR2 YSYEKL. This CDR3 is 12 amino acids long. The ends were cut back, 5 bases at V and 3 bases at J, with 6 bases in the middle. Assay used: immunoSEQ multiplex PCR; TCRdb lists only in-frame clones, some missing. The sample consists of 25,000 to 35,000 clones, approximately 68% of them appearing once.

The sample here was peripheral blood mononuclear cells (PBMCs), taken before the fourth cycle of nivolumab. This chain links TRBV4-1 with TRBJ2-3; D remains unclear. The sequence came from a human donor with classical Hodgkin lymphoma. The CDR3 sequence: CASSRETDTQYF. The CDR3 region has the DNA TGCGCCAGCAGCAGGGAAACAGATACGCAGTATTTT.